Listed below are T cell receptor beta chains from one sample, sequenced in a study of T cells after posttransplantation cyclophosphamide. Assay used: immunoSEQ multiplex PCR; TCRdb lists only in-frame clones, some missing. The repertoire has under 50,000 clones, none seen only once; the ten largest take 4% to 5.5%. Input material: PBMCs. These receptors came from a woman aged 45 to 65 in good health and a related stem cell transplant donor. The CDR3 runs from the conserved cysteine through the conserved F or W. A D gene is named only where the DNA matches it firmly. Expanded clones get a size class; other rows say once, few or many, or leave the size out.

D gene | clone size | J gene | V gene | CDR3 protein | CDR3 DNA
TRBD1 | many | TRBJ1-3 | TRBV5-5 | CASSRGTGSGNTIYF | TGTGCCAGCAGCCGAGGGACAGGCTCTGGAAACACCATATATTTT
NA | many | TRBJ1-5 | TRBV4-1 | CASSQVNLVRGLDQPQHF | TGCGCCAGCAGCCAAGTCAATCTAGTCCGGGGGTTGGATCAGCCCCAGCATTTT
NA | NA | TRBJ1-2 | TRBV28 | CASSAERAFYGYTF | TGTGCCAGCAGTGCAGAGCGAGCCTTTTATGGCTACACCTTC
NA | many | TRBJ2-3 | TRBV11-3 | CASSLGGLNTDTQYF | TGTGCCAGCAGCTTAGGAGGTTTAAACACAGATACGCAGTATTTT
TRBD2 | many | TRBJ2-1 | TRBV5-1 | CASSATSGAPNEQFF | TGCGCCAGCAGCGCAACTAGCGGGGCCCCGAATGAGCAGTTCTTC
NA | many | TRBJ2-7 | TRBV7-6 | CASSPSLGGAYEQYF | TGTGCCAGCAGCCCCTCCCTAGGCGGAGCCTACGAGCAGTACTTC
TRBD1 | many | TRBJ1-2 | TRBV28 | CASSFEGAGYGYTF | TGTGCCAGCAGTTTTGAGGGGGCGGGGTATGGCTACACCTTC
TRBD1 | NA | TRBJ1-6 | TRBV28 | CASSTRTGGNSPLHF | TGTGCCAGCAGTACCCGGACAGGGGGGAATTCACCCCTCCACTTT
TRBD1 | many | TRBJ2-7 | TRBV5-5 | CASSPLGDRVSYEQYF | TGTGCCAGCAGCCCTCTCGGGGACAGGGTTAGCTACGAGCAGTACTTC
NA | many | TRBJ2-7 | TRBV7-9 | CASSLGPRRMEYEQYF | TGTGCCAGCAGCTTAGGTCCAAGGCGGATGGAGTACGAGCAGTACTTC
TRBD1 | many | TRBJ1-6 | TRBV2 | CASSRQGPVTPLHF | TGTGCCAGCAGTAGACAGGGCCCAGTCACACCCCTCCACTTT
TRBD1 | NA | TRBJ2-7 | TRBV23-1 | CASGRRGLYEQYF | TGCGCCAGCGGGCGTAGGGGGCTCTACGAGCAGTACTTC
NA | many | TRBJ1-2 | TRBV29-1 | CSVGSANYGYTF | TGCAGCGTTGGGTCAGCTAACTATGGCTACACCTTC
NA | many | TRBJ1-4 | TRBV27 | CASSLYRETNEKLFF | TGTGCCAGCAGTTTATACAGGGAGACTAATGAAAAACTGTTTTTT
TRBD1 | NA | TRBJ1-2 | TRBV9 | CASSVAVQGDTMNYGYTF | TGTGCCAGCAGCGTAGCCGTTCAGGGGGACACAATGAACTATGGCTACACCTTC
NA | many | TRBJ1-2 | TRBV5-6 | CASSKLRAGYTF | TGTGCCAGCAGTAAACTCAGGGCTGGCTACACCTTC
NA | many | TRBJ2-5 | TRBV11-3 | CASSFSLIVETQYF | TGTGCCAGCAGCTTTTCCCTTATTGTAGAGACCCAGTACTTC
TRBD1 | many | TRBJ2-1 | TRBV28 | CASSYTGTGVLF | TGTGCCAGCAGCTATACCGGGACAGGGGTCCTCTTC
NA | many | TRBJ2-7 | TRBV5-5 | CASSLGAEAYEQYF | TGTGCCAGCAGCTTGGGAGCGGAGGCCTACGAGCAGTACTTC
NA | many | TRBJ2-5 | TRBV2 | CASEEGTASGTQYF | TGTGCCAGCGAGGAGGGTACTGCCTCAGGGACCCAGTACTTC
NA | many | TRBJ2-7 | TRBV13 | CASSMGLPQYF | TGTGCCAGCAGCATGGGACTTCCACAGTACTTC
TRBD1 | many | TRBJ2-1 | TRBV19 | CASSIGGGPSYNEQFF | TGTGCCAGTAGTATAGGAGGGGGCCCATCCTACAATGAGCAGTTCTTC
TRBD1 | many | TRBJ2-5 | TRBV6-1 | CASSEALTGYQETQYF | TGTGCCAGCAGTGAAGCACTGACAGGGTACCAAGAGACCCAGTACTTC
NA | many | TRBJ1-2 | TRBV19 | CASSNSLNPSYGYTF | TGTGCCAGTAGTAACAGCTTAAATCCCTCCTATGGCTACACCTTC
NA | many | TRBJ1-3 | TRBV28 | CASSSSGEPISGNTIYF | TGTGCCAGCAGTTCCTCGGGGGAGCCGATCTCTGGAAACACCATATATTTT
TRBD2 | many | TRBJ2-3 | TRBV9 | CASSVAGSGGASSTDTQYF | TGTGCCAGCAGCGTAGCGGGTAGCGGGGGGGCCAGCAGCACAGATACGCAGTATTTT
NA | many | TRBJ1-3 | TRBV9 | CASSAPSSGNTIYF | TGTGCCAGCAGCGCTCCGAGCTCTGGAAACACCATATATTTT
TRBD1 | many | TRBJ1-1 | TRBV6-1 | CASSGWPDGYRGDTEAFF | TGTGCCAGCAGTGGATGGCCGGATGGGTACAGGGGCGACACTGAAGCTTTCTTT
NA | many | TRBJ2-7 | TRBV2 | CASSEGGRTPRRDYEQYF | TGTGCCAGCAGTGAAGGGGGCAGGACCCCAAGAAGGGACTACGAGCAGTACTTC
TRBD1 | many | TRBJ1-1 | TRBV10-2 | CASSSGQGRTEAFF | TGCGCCAGCAGCTCCGGACAGGGTCGTACTGAAGCTTTCTTT
NA | many | TRBJ1-5 | TRBV30 | CAWSVLGNGQPQHF | TGTGCCTGGAGTGTATTGGGCAATGGGCAGCCCCAGCATTTT
TRBD1 | NA | TRBJ1-5 | TRBV6-5 | CASRQGSSNQPQHF | TGTGCCAGCCGACAGGGAAGTAGCAATCAGCCCCAGCATTTT
NA | few | TRBJ1-1 | TRBV18 | CASSPPKPLEEAFF | TGTGCCAGCTCACCACCGAAGCCTTTGGAGGAAGCTTTCTTT
NA | many | TRBJ1-1 | TRBV4-3 | CASSQDGSGRDGRTEAFF | TGCGCCAGCAGCCAAGATGGTTCTGGGAGGGACGGACGCACTGAAGCTTTCTTT
TRBD1 | many | TRBJ1-1 | TRBV7-2 | CASSLRTGTGITEAFF | TGTGCCAGCAGCCTTAGGACCGGGACAGGGATCACTGAAGCTTTCTTT
TRBD2 | many | TRBJ2-1 | TRBV30 | CAYNPGGLHYNEQFF | TGTGCCTACAACCCGGGGGGGCTCCACTACAATGAGCAGTTCTTC
TRBD2 | many | TRBJ2-7 | TRBV19 | CASKKVAGEATFEQYF | TGTGCCAGTAAGAAGGTTGCGGGGGAAGCTACTTTCGAGCAGTACTTC
NA | many | TRBJ2-2 | TRBV14 | CASSQSPGLNTGELFF | TGTGCCAGCAGCCAATCTCCAGGATTGAACACCGGGGAGCTGTTTTTT
NA | many | TRBJ2-7 | TRBV27 | CASSPGVYEQYF | TGTGCCAGCAGTCCGGGGGTGTACGAGCAGTACTTC
TRBD1 | many | TRBJ1-1 | TRBV28 | CASTRQGIAEAFF | TGTGCCAGCACCAGACAGGGAATCGCTGAAGCTTTCTTT
NA | many | TRBJ2-3 | TRBV30 | CAGRTRTDTQYF | TGTGCCGGCAGAACCCGAACAGATACGCAGTATTTT
TRBD1 | many | TRBJ1-4 | TRBV7-9 | CASSSGTGREKLFF | TGTGCCAGCAGCTCCGGGACAGGGAGGGAAAAACTGTTTTTT
NA | many | TRBJ1-2 | TRBV19 | CASSTGRYYGYTF | TGTGCCAGTAGCACGGGGAGATACTATGGCTACACCTTC
NA | many | TRBJ2-1 | TRBV30 | CAWSIGGHYNEQFF | TGTGCCTGGAGTATCGGGGGGCACTACAATGAGCAGTTCTTC
NA | many | TRBJ2-7 | TRBV2 | CASSDRSYEQYF | TGTGCCAGCAGTGACAGGTCCTACGAGCAGTACTTC
NA | many | TRBJ1-6 | TRBV7-8 | CASSPDRNNSPLHF | TGTGCCAGCAGCCCTGACAGAAATAATTCACCCCTCCACTTT
NA | many | TRBJ1-2 | TRBV2 | CAGSSLIGYGYTF | TGTGCCGGGAGCTCCCTTATAGGCTATGGCTACACCTTC
NA | many | TRBJ2-7 | TRBV10-3 | CATRPPLVTYEQYF | TGTGCCACCCGCCCCCCTTTAGTTACCTACGAGCAGTACTTC
NA | many | TRBJ2-7 | TRBV15 | CATSRGFEGGPEQYF | TGTGCCACCAGCAGAGGTTTCGAGGGAGGTCCCGAGCAGTACTTC
TRBD2 | many | TRBJ2-7 | TRBV7-3 | CASSPTGGVDSYEQYF | TGTGCCAGCAGCCCGACGGGAGGGGTTGACTCCTACGAGCAGTACTTC
NA | many | TRBJ1-1 | TRBV27 | CASSRGGTEAFF | TGTGCCAGCAGCCGAGGGGGAACTGAAGCTTTCTTT
NA | many | TRBJ1-4 | TRBV27 | CASSLSPGRSIREKLFF | TGTGCCAGCAGTTTATCCCCGGGGAGAAGCATACGGGAAAAACTGTTTTTT
TRBD1 | many | TRBJ1-5 | TRBV19 | CASNGQGTSNQPQHF | TGTGCCAGTAATGGACAGGGTACAAGCAATCAGCCCCAGCATTTT
TRBD2 | many | TRBJ2-3 | TRBV28 | CASSIGLAEGYF | TGTGCCAGCAGTATAGGACTAGCGGAGGGGTATTTT
NA | many | TRBJ2-7 | TRBV28 | CASNRPASSYEQYF | TGTGCCAGCAATCGCCCGGCTAGCTCCTACGAGCAGTACTTC
TRBD1 | many | TRBJ1-5 | TRBV28 | CASRSGGAGNQPQHF | TGTGCCAGCAGGTCAGGGGGCGCCGGCAATCAGCCCCAGCATTTT